These T cell receptor beta chains were read from a single sample in a study of T cells in localized non-small cell lung cancer. Libraries were prepared by immunoSEQ multiplex PCR; TCRdb keeps only in-frame clonotypes and omits some of them. The sample includes tens of thousands of clones, roughly nine tenths seen only once; the top ten take more than 0.95%. Sequences were derived from peripheral blood, sampled before any cancer treatment. These receptors were collected from a woman aged 40-70 years with stage I lung adenocarcinoma. The CDR3 runs from the conserved cysteine through the conserved F or W. The D gene is left open where the match is weak. Only part of the rows carry a size: once, few, many, or a class if the clone is expanded.

size	V	D	J	CDR3	DNA
once	TRBV6-5	NA	TRBJ1-5	CASSEQTSNQPQHF	TGTGCCAGCAGCGAGCAGACTAGCAATCAGCCCCAGCATTTT
NA	TRBV10-3	NA	TRBJ1-1	CAIQVSLNTEAFF	TGTGCCATACAGGTCTCGTTGAACACTGAAGCTTTCTTT
NA	TRBV5-1	TRBD1	TRBJ1-6	CASSPSGTESYNSPLHF	TGCGCCAGCAGCCCATCCGGGACAGAATCCTATAATTCACCCCTCCACTTT
NA	TRBV7-7	TRBD2	TRBJ2-3	CASSLTSGGDPSTDTQYF	TGTGCCAGCAGCTTGACTAGCGGGGGGGATCCTAGCACAGATACGCAGTATTTT
NA	TRBV11-3	NA	TRBJ1-3	CASSLTSGNTIYF	TGTGCCAGCAGCTTAACTTCTGGAAACACCATATATTTT
NA	TRBV15	NA	TRBJ1-2	CATSREGIDYGYTF	TGTGCCACCAGCAGAGAGGGTATAGACTATGGCTACACCTTC
NA	TRBV11-2	NA	TRBJ2-7	CASSFLDPRGEQYF	TGTGCCAGCAGCTTTTTGGATCCGAGGGGGGAGCAGTACTTC
NA	TRBV2	TRBD1	TRBJ1-5	CASSDRTGVNNQPQHF	TGTGCCAGCAGTGACCGGACAGGGGTTAACAATCAGCCCCAGCATTTT
once	TRBV7-2	TRBD2	TRBJ2-3	CASSFPRRGGEDTDTQYF	TGTGCCAGCAGCTTTCCCCGGCGGGGGGGCGAGGACACAGATACGCAGTATTTT
NA	TRBV5-1	NA	TRBJ2-1	CASSFADSYNEQFF	TGCGCCAGCAGCTTTGCGGACTCCTACAATGAGCAGTTCTTC
NA	TRBV19	NA	TRBJ1-5	CASSFQGGQPQHF	TGTGCCAGTAGTTTCCAGGGAGGGCAGCCCCAGCATTTT
NA	TRBV12-5	NA	TRBJ1-3	CASGLVPSWNTIYF	TGTGCTAGTGGTTTGGTACCCAGCTGGAACACCATATATTTT
NA	TRBV2	NA	TRBJ2-7	CASNDRGYEQYF	TGTGCCAGCAACGATCGAGGCTACGAGCAGTACTTC
NA	TRBV9	NA	TRBJ2-3	CASSVGGGLYSKETQYF	TGTGCCAGCAGCGTAGGAGGCGGGCTCTACTCAAAGGAGACGCAGTATTTT
NA	TRBV29-1	NA	TRBJ2-7	CSALTGTYEQYF	TGCAGCGCCCTAACAGGGACCTACGAGCAGTACTTC
NA	TRBV9	NA	TRBJ1-1	CASSVGQGATEAFF	TGTGCCAGCAGCGTAGGTCAGGGTGCCACTGAAGCTTTCTTT
NA	TRBV6-6	NA	TRBJ1-4	CASRFDRMIEKLFF	TGTGCCAGCAGATTCGACCGAATGATTGAAAAACTGTTTTTT
NA	TRBV5-1	NA	TRBJ2-5	CASSLRGQWETQYF	TGCGCCAGCAGCTTGCGGGGGCAGTGGGAGACCCAGTACTTC
NA	TRBV29-1	NA	TRBJ1-2	CSVARGWDGYTF	TGCAGCGTTGCTCGGGGATGGGATGGCTACACCTTC
NA	TRBV15	NA	TRBJ2-1	CATSAQGEVNEQFF	TGTGCCACCAGCGCTCAGGGTGAGGTGAATGAGCAGTTCTTC
NA	TRBV5-4	TRBD2	TRBJ2-7	CASSPGGAAYEQYF	TGTGCCAGCAGCCCCGGGGGGGCTGCCTACGAGCAGTACTTC
NA	TRBV4-3	TRBD1	TRBJ1-5	CASSQGTGEYQPQHF	TGCGCCAGCAGCCAAGGGACAGGGGAATATCAGCCCCAGCATTTT
NA	TRBV5-6	NA	TRBJ2-7	CASSTEYRYEQYF	TGTGCCAGCAGCACCGAATACCGCTACGAGCAGTACTTC
NA	TRBV18	NA	TRBJ2-7	CASSPPAKAVGEQYF	TGTGCCAGCTCACCACCGGCTAAGGCCGTGGGCGAGCAGTACTTC
NA	TRBV28	NA	TRBJ1-5	CASSRDGTNQPQHF	TGTGCCAGCAGTCGGGACGGAACAAATCAGCCCCAGCATTTT
once	TRBV7-6	TRBD1	TRBJ2-1	CASSRRDSAYNEQFF	TGTGCCAGCAGCCGACGGGACAGCGCCTACAATGAGCAGTTCTTC
once	TRBV28	TRBD2	TRBJ2-3	CASTSYLAASTDTQYF	TGTGCCAGCACGTCGTATCTAGCGGCAAGCACAGATACGCAGTATTTT
NA	TRBV23-1	NA	TRBJ1-6	CASSPRGISSPLHF	TGCGCCAGCAGTCCGAGGGGGATTTCTTCACCCCTCCACTTT
NA	TRBV30	NA	TRBJ2-5	CAWGQGNSETQYF	TGTGCCTGGGGGCAGGGAAACTCGGAGACCCAGTACTTC
NA	TRBV5-1	NA	TRBJ1-1	CASSPEAGLDTEAFF	TGCGCCAGCAGCCCAGAGGCAGGGCTCGACACTGAAGCTTTCTTT
NA	TRBV19	TRBD1	TRBJ1-2	CASRDRGVYGYTF	TGTGCCAGCCGCGACAGGGGGGTATATGGCTACACCTTC
NA	TRBV6-5	NA	TRBJ2-7	CASSRGGGEQYF	TGTGCCAGCAGCCGGGGTGGGGGCGAGCAGTACTTC
NA	TRBV7-8	NA	TRBJ1-4	CASSTGGAREKLFF	TGTGCCAGCAGCACGGGGGGGGCTAGGGAAAAACTGTTTTTT
NA	TRBV12-5	NA	TRBJ2-2	CASGISGNTGELFF	TGTGCTAGTGGAATATCGGGGAACACCGGGGAGCTGTTTTTT
NA	TRBV9	NA	TRBJ1-4	CASSVNPGTTNEKLFF	TGTGCCAGCAGCGTTAACCCGGGAACAACTAATGAAAAACTGTTTTTT
NA	TRBV7-2	NA	TRBJ1-2	CASSLDSYGYTF	TGTGCCAGCAGCTTAGACAGCTATGGCTACACCTTC
once	TRBV5-8	NA	TRBJ2-5	CASSPIRDSIQETQYF	TGTGCCAGCAGCCCGATCCGGGACTCCATCCAAGAGACCCAGTACTTC
NA	TRBV5-1	TRBD1	TRBJ1-4	CASSSGQGVGTNEKLFF	TGCGCCAGCAGCTCGGGACAGGGGGTCGGAACTAATGAAAAACTGTTTTTT
NA	TRBV7-2	NA	TRBJ2-5	CASHGESETQYF	TGTGCCAGCCACGGGGAGAGTGAGACCCAGTACTTC
once	TRBV5-1	TRBD1	TRBJ2-5	CASSPGTGQETQYF	TGCGCCAGCAGCCCGGGGACAGGCCAAGAGACCCAGTACTTC
NA	TRBV11-2	NA	TRBJ2-5	CASSFGHQETQYF	TGTGCCAGCAGCTTCGGACATCAAGAGACCCAGTACTTC
few	TRBV11-3	NA	TRBJ1-1	CASSTNGGSEAFF	TGTGCCAGCAGTACCAATGGGGGAAGTGAAGCTTTCTTT
NA	TRBV5-4	NA	TRBJ1-3	CAYQDPGNTIYF	TGTGCTTACCAAGATCCAGGAAACACCATATATTTT